The 24 T cell receptor beta chains listed next were all sequenced from one sample in a study of graft-versus-host responses after intestinal transplantation. Generated by immunoSEQ multiplex PCR, the TCRdb table keeps only in-frame clones and is missing some. The sample lists some 46,000 clones; just under 95% were seen once. This specimen was PBMCs, taken approximately 740 days after a first intestinal transplant, on the day of a second. The receptors here all came from a human patient who received an intestinal transplant, so some T cells may come from the graft donor.

The gene calls are TRBV5-6 and TRBJ2-1, with D hard to call. Germline CDR1 SGHDT, CDR2 YYEEEE. The V end lost 1 base, the J end lost 0 bases, and 5 bases lay between the germline ends. The CDR3 contains 14 residues. The CDR3 spells CASSLTPSYNEQFF. CDR3 sequence (DNA): TGTGCCAGCAGCTTGACCCCCTCCTACAATGAGCAGTTCTTC.

The rearrangement links TRBV5-1 to TRBJ2-7; D may be TRBD1 or TRBD2 (5 bases each). The CDR3 has 14 amino acids. V lost 4 bases and J lost 2, with 13 bases in between. Germline CDR1 SGHRS, CDR2 YFSETQ. Here the CDR3 DNA reads TGCGCCAGCAGCGGGGGAAGCCAGCCCTACGAGCAGTACTTC. As protein: CASSGGSQPYEQYF.

CDR3 residues: CASSSTSGNFYEQYF. The DNA of the CDR3 is TGTGCCAGCAGCTCGACTAGCGGGAATTTCTACGAGCAGTACTTC. The chain has TRBV11-2 and TRBJ2-7; 11 bases line up with TRBD2. Trimming took 4 bases from V and 3 from J; bases not matched to a gene: 5. CDR3 length: 15 residues. Germline V lookup: CDR1 SGHAT, CDR2 FQNNGV. Combining the CDR3 with reference TRBV11-2 and TRBJ2-7 gives the whole variable domain EAGVAQSPRYKIIEKRQSVAFWCNPISGHATLYWYQQILGQGPKLLIQFQNNGVVDDSQLPKDRFSAERLKGVDSTLKIQPAKLEDSAVYLCASSSTSGNFYEQYFGPGTRLTVT.

The chain recombines TRBV7-2 with TRBJ2-3; weak D call: TRBD2 (6 bases). Trimming stripped 5 bases from V and 2 bases from J, with 17 bases between. CDR1 is SGHTA, CDR2 FQGNSA, per germline. The CDR3 is 16 amino acids. The DNA for the CDR3 is TGTGCCAGCAGCCCCCTTTGGGTAGCGGTCACAGATACGCAGTATTTT. Its translation is CASSPLWVAVTDTQYF. The variable domain in full, completed from reference TRBV7-2 and TRBJ2-3, reads GAGVSQSPSNKVTEKGKDVELRCDPISGHTALYWYRQSLGQGLEFLIYFQGNSAPDKSGLPSDRFSAERTGGSVSTLTIQRTQQEDSAVYLCASSPLWVAVTDTQYFGPGTRLTVL.

The chain combines TRBV11-2 with TRBJ2-6, with D maybe TRBD1 (5 bases). The CDR3 sequence is 17 residues long. Germline V lookup: CDR1 SGHAT, CDR2 FQNNGV. Trimming pared 2 bases from V and 1 base from J, leaving 12 bases between. This CDR3 is CASSLRWGRSGANVLTF. In DNA, the CDR3 is TGTGCCAGCAGCTTAAGATGGGGCAGGTCTGGGGCCAACGTCCTGACTTTC. The complete variable domain, with remaining parts taken from reference TRBV11-2 and TRBJ2-6, reads EAGVAQSPRYKIIEKRQSVAFWCNPISGHATLYWYQQILGQGPKLLIQFQNNGVVDDSQLPKDRFSAERLKGVDSTLKIQPAKLEDSAVYLCASSLRWGRSGANVLTFGAGSRLTVL.

The genes are TRBV29-1 and TRBJ1-1; 8 bases match TRBD1. Germline CDR1 reads SQVTM; CDR2 reads ANQGSEA. The CDR3 has 13 residues. V lost 4 bases, J lost 5 bases, and 6 bases stayed unmatched. The CDR3 here is CSVGQGSETEAFF. Written as DNA, the CDR3 is TGCAGCGTTGGACAGGGGAGTGAGACTGAAGCTTTCTTT.

This chain connects TRBV30 to TRBJ2-7, with D unclear. The germline V gene encodes CDR1 GTSNPN and CDR2 SVGIG (reference sequence). The CDR3 length is 13 residues. V was pared by 2 bases and J by 2 bases, with 10 bases between. The CDR3 protein is CAWSRRPPYEQYF. The CDR3 DNA follows: TGTGCCTGGAGTAGAAGACCCCCCTACGAGCAGTACTTC.

The chain uses TRBV7-6 and TRBJ1-1; TRBD1 aligns across 10 bases. J was trimmed by 2 bases and V by 5 bases; bases with no gene match: 5. This CDR3 contains 15 residues. Per germline, CDR1 SGHVS and CDR2 FNYEAQ. Written as DNA, the CDR3 is TGTGCCAGCAGCAAGACAGGGGGCTTAAACACTGAAGCTTTCTTT. As protein: CASSKTGGLNTEAFF. The full variable domain, with the rest looked up from reference TRBV7-6 and TRBJ1-1, is GAGVSQSPRYKVTKRGQDVALRCDPISGHVSLYWYRQALGQGPEFLTYFNYEAQQDKSGLPNDRFSAERPEGSISTLTIQRTEQRDSAMYRCASSKTGGLNTEAFFGQGTRLTVV.

Regarding this clone: In the same sample, other DNA sequences code for this CDR3. V and J are TRBV6-5 and TRBJ1-5; TRBD1 is a possible D gene (5 bases). Germline CDR1 is MNHEY and CDR2 is SVGAGI. The CDR3 covers 14 residues. V was trimmed by 0 bases and J by 4 bases, leaving 7 bases between them. The CDR3 region is CASSYSGGNQPQHF. CDR3 DNA: TGTGCCAGCAGTTACTCCGGGGGGAATCAGCCCCAGCATTTT.

The chain joins TRBV10-1 to TRBJ2-7; D is possibly TRBD1 or TRBD2 (5 bases each). CDR1 is WNHNN, CDR2 SYGVQD, per germline (reference sequence). The length of the CDR3 is 15 residues. V dropped 3 bases and J dropped 2 bases, with 14 bases sitting between them. The CDR3 reads CASSDPRDGAYEQYF. CDR3 sequence (DNA): TGCGCCAGCAGTGACCCTCGGGACGGGGCCTACGAGCAGTACTTC.

This chain uses TRBV29-1 with TRBJ2-2; D is unclear. The CDR3 consists of 12 residues. Germline-derived CDR1 and CDR2 are SQVTM and ANQGSEA. V dropped 5 bases and J dropped 2 bases, with 6 bases sitting between them. The CDR3 sequence: CSVRPNTGELFF. The CDR3 nucleotides are TGCAGCGTTAGGCCTAACACCGGGGAGCTGTTTTTT.

The chain uses TRBV27 and TRBJ1-5; 8 bases are a match to TRBD1. The CDR3 is 15 residues long. V lost 3 bases to trimming and J lost 1 base; unmatched junction nucleotides: 2. CDR1 MNHEY and CDR2 SMNVEV come from the germline V gene (reference sequence). CDR3 in DNA: TGTGCCAGCAGTTTGGACAGGGTGAGCAATCAGCCCCAGCATTTT. This codes for CASSLDRVSNQPQHF.

V gene TRBV21-1 combines with J gene TRBJ1-2; the table's TRBD1 call for D was not verified on the DNA. TRBV21-1 counts as a pseudogene. This CDR3 contains 19 residues. In DNA, the CDR3 is TGTGCCAGCAGCCGCCGGTCCCGACAGGGGGTCGAAACTAACTATGGCTACACCTTC. Translated, it gives CASSRRSRQGVETNYGYTF.

This sequence joins TRBV11-2 and TRBJ1-6; D gene ambiguous. Germline V gene sequence: CDR1 SGHAT, CDR2 FQNNGV. The CDR3 is 17 residues long. The germline V and J ends were trimmed by 1 base and 9 bases, with 19 bases remaining between them. CDR3 in DNA: TGTGCCAGCAGCTTAGCCGCCTCTAGGTTCTTAGGTTCACCCCTCCACTTT. It specifies CASSLAASRFLGSPLHF.

The chain has TRBV6-5 and TRBJ2-3; the D gene is possibly TRBD1 (5 bases). The CDR3 is 15 residues long. Trimming took 5 bases from V and 4 from J, leaving 16 bases between them. Germline CDR1 and CDR2: MNHEY and SVGAGI. In DNA form, the CDR3 reads TGTGCCAGCAGTCTTCAGGGTATGGCCGCAGATACGCAGTATTTT. Residues: CASSLQGMAADTQYF.

This sequence joins TRBV25-1 and TRBJ1-1, with TRBD1 matching 8 bases. The length of the CDR3 is 13 residues. CDR1 MGHDK and CDR2 SYGVNS come from the germline V gene. The V and J ends lost 2 bases and 6 bases, in that order; junction bases with no gene match: 2. CDR3 loop: CASSEQGAAEAFF. In DNA, the CDR3 is TGTGCCAGCAGTGAACAGGGGGCAGCTGAAGCTTTCTTT.

The DNA for the CDR3 is TGTGCCAGCAGATCCACTAGCGGGAGAACCTACGAGCAGTACTTC. Protein sequence: CASRSTSGRTYEQYF. The chain links TRBV6-5 to TRBJ2-7; 11 bases line up with TRBD2. Trimming took 6 bases from V and 2 from J; bases not matched to a gene: 6. The CDR3 loop spans 15 amino acids. Germline assignment: CDR1 MNHEY and CDR2 SVGAGI.

The rearrangement links TRBV5-4 to TRBJ1-5; the D gene is possibly TRBD1 (6 bases). This CDR3 region has 16 residues. Germline V lookup: CDR1 SGHNT, CDR2 YYREEE (reference sequence). Deletions cut 3 bases from V and 2 bases from J, with 15 bases between. CDR3 loop: CASSSGGSGGNQPQHF. CDR3 DNA sequence: TGTGCCAGCAGCTCCGGTGGATCAGGGGGCAATCAGCCCCAGCATTTT.

This rearrangement joins TRBV16 to TRBJ2-1, with D hard to call. The CDR3 contains 13 residues. The V and J ends lost 1 base and 7 bases respectively, with 8 bases between them. Germline CDR1 reads KGHSY; CDR2 reads FQNENV. CDR3 loop: CASSQLELNEQFF. DNA of the CDR3: TGTGCCAGCAGCCAATTGGAGTTGAATGAGCAGTTCTTC. The whole variable domain, filled in from reference TRBV16 and TRBJ2-1, reads GEEVAQTPKHLVRGEGQKAKLYCAPIKGHSYVFWYQQVLKNEFKFLISFQNENVFDETGMPKERFSAKCLPNSPCSLEIQATKLEDSAVYFCASSQLELNEQFFGPGTRLTVL.

V and J are TRBV6-5 and TRBJ1-4; D unresolved. The V end was cut by 6 bases, the J end by 0 bases, with 5 bases between. Germline loops: CDR1 MNHEY, CDR2 SVGAGI. The CDR3 extends over 13 amino acids. DNA of the CDR3: TGTGCCAGCAGGACCGCAACTAATGAAAAACTGTTTTTT. Encoded protein: CASRTATNEKLFF.

CDR3 residues: CASSDGEGGTEAFF. CDR3 DNA sequence: TGTGCCAGCAGTGACGGGGAGGGAGGGACTGAAGCTTTCTTT. The chain carries TRBV25-1 and TRBJ1-1; D not resolved. V lost 3 bases, J lost 5 bases, and 13 bases lay in between. Germline CDR1 is MGHDK and CDR2 is SYGVNS. The CDR3 runs 14 residues.

The chain links TRBV21-1 to TRBJ1-1; TRBD1 is the table's D call, not checked against the DNA. TRBV21-1 is listed as a pseudogene. The CDR3 runs to 15 residues. DNA of the CDR3: TGTGCCAGCAGCCTACGGGACAGGGGAGACACTGAAGCTTTCTTT. Residues: CASSLRDRGDTEAFF.

The chain uses TRBV29-1 and TRBJ2-5, with 7 bases lining up with TRBD2. The J call may be wrong; the DNA end is better matched by TRBJ2-7. CDR1 SQVTM and CDR2 ANQGSEA come from the germline V gene. The CDR3 length is 18 residues. The CDR3 region has the DNA TGCAGCGTTGAAAAGGCAACGGTGGGGGGGTCAAAAAACTACGAGCAGTACTTC. It codes for CSVEKATVGGSKNYEQYF.

The chain uses TRBV5-5 and TRBJ2-6; TRBD1 or TRBD2 may be the D gene (5 bases each). Germline values: CDR1 SGHKS, CDR2 YYEKEE (reference sequence). The V end lost 10 bases, the J end lost 0 bases, and 20 bases lay between the germline ends. CDR3 size: 17 residues. The CDR3 reads CAGSGPLTASGANVLTF. The CDR3 coding sequence is TGTGCCGGATCGGGACCGCTTACTGCCTCTGGGGCCAACGTCCTGACTTTC.